The 31 T cell receptor beta chains in this list originate from one sample, sequenced in a study of T cells in Graves' hyperthyroidism and ophthalmopathy (dated 2019 in TCRdb). The protocol used for the library was multiplex PCR. Sequencing used an Illumina HiSeq 2000. TCR beta CDR3 regions were amplified from RNA transcripts. The TCR CDR3 was subjected to a first round of RT-PCR using the HTBI primer set and the Qiagen OneStep RT-PCR kit. TCRdb reprocessed the public reads (quality trimming at Q25 with fastp, clone calling with MiXCR) and kept in-frame beta chains. Each record represents a unique CDR3 protein, reported with the most common genes and DNA among its rows. Within this sample are around 600,000 distinct CDR3 sequences, with approximately 15% of them counted one time only. About 7% of the sample goes to the ten largest clones. The sequencing input was blood. The receptors were gathered from a woman aged 18-35 years with Graves' ophthalmopathy.

This clonotype has just a few counts. The V and J genes are TRBV25-1 and TRBJ1-5; D may be TRBD1 (5 bases). Trimming cost V 1 base and J 5 bases, with 12 bases left between them. Germline CDR1 MGHDK, CDR2 SYGVNS. The CDR3 is made up of 15 amino acids. In DNA form, the CDR3 reads TGTGCCAGCAGTGAATGGGGGGATGGGGATCAGCCCCAGCATTTT. It specifies CASSEWGDGDQPQHF.

Ten or more counts support this clonotype. The V gene is TRBV20-1, the J gene TRBJ1-1; D call uncertain. The CDR3 sequence is 11 residues long. The germline V gene encodes CDR1 DFQATT and CDR2 SNEGSKA (reference sequence). The V end was cut by 4 bases, the J end by 3 bases, with 6 bases between. In DNA form, the CDR3 reads TGCAGTGCTATACAGTACACTGAAGCTTTCTTT. This translates into CSAIQYTEAFF.

This clonotype was seen at least ten times. The chain is built from TRBV18 and TRBJ2-7, with a weak D call TRBD2 (6 bases). V dropped 2 bases and J dropped 6 bases, with 8 bases sitting between them. Germline assignment: CDR1 KGHSH and CDR2 LQKENI. The CDR3 totals 12 residues. The CDR3 protein is CASSPSGVEQYF. The CDR3 nucleotides are TGTGCCAGCTCACCATCGGGGGTCGAGCAGTACTTC.

This clonotype has a count of ten or more. J is TRBJ2-2 and V is TRBV12-3 or TRBV12-4, with D maybe TRBD2 (6 bases). Trimming took 6 bases from V and 3 from J, leaving 14 bases between them. CDR3 length equals 15 residues. CDR3 amino acids: CASRQKTRHTGELFF. In DNA, the CDR3 is TGTGCCAGCAGACAAAAGACTAGACACACCGGGGAGCTGTTTTTT.

This clonotype showed up just a few times. V and J are TRBV4-1 and TRBJ2-3; 11 bases are a match to TRBD2. Unmatched junction bases numbered 2, after V lost 0 bases and J lost 0 bases. Germline CDR1 is MGHRA and CDR2 is YSYEKL. The CDR3 is 17 amino acids. For the CDR3, the DNA is TGCGCCAGCAGCCAAGAGGTAGCGGGAGGGAGCACAGATACGCAGTATTTT. Encoded protein: CASSQEVAGGSTDTQYF.

The chain employs TRBV11-2 and TRBJ2-3, with 9 bases aligning to TRBD1. Germline-derived CDR1 and CDR2 are SGHAT and FQNNGV. This CDR3 region has 15 residues. Trimming at V came to 6 bases and at J to 1 base, leaving 5 bases not matched to a gene. CDR3 nucleotides: TGTGCCAGCAGACGGACAGGGGCCGGCACAGATACGCAGTATTTT. Translation gives CASRRTGAGTDTQYF.

Ten or more counts support this clonotype. This chain connects TRBV28 to TRBJ1-1, with unresolved D. Between the trimmed V and J ends, which lost 2 bases and 7 bases, there was a span of 20 bases. Germline V lookup: CDR1 MDHEN, CDR2 SYDVKM. There are 16 residues in the CDR3. The CDR3 DNA reads as TGTGCCAGCAGTTTAGTCAAAGAGGGTCGTCGGGGTGAAGCTTTCTTT. This translates into CASSLVKEGRRGEAFF.

This clonotype has at least ten counts. This sequence joins TRBV3-1 and TRBJ1-4, with 8 bases lining up with TRBD1. The germline CDR1 and CDR2 sequences are LGHDT and YNNKEL (reference sequence). CDR3 length equals 15 residues. The V segment lost 3 bases and the J segment 5 bases; nucleotides outside the gene matches: 5. The CDR3 protein is CASSQPQGGNEKLFF. CDR3 DNA: TGTGCCAGCAGCCAGCCACAGGGGGGCAATGAAAAACTGTTTTTT.

In its sample, this clonotype was seen a few times. The chain combines TRBV20-1 with TRBJ1-5; 8 nucleotides line up with TRBD1. CDR1 is DFQATT and CDR2 is SNEGSKA in the germline V gene (reference sequence). J gave up 4 bases and V 2 bases, and 4 bases lay outside the gene matches. There are 14 residues in the CDR3. CDR3 in amino acids: CSARRTGSNQPQHF. CDR3 DNA sequence: TGCAGTGCTAGACGGACAGGGAGTAATCAGCCCCAGCATTTT.

This clonotype was counted between two and nine times. The rearrangement links TRBV19 to TRBJ1-6; no reliable D call. Germline CDR1 LNHDA, CDR2 SQIVND (reference sequence). V was shortened by 3 bases and J by 10 bases, with 7 bases between the two germline ends. CDR3 length: 12 amino acids. The CDR3 loop reads CASSIRESPLHF. The CDR3 nucleotides read TGTGCCAGTAGTATCCGAGAATCACCCCTCCACTTT.

This clonotype was recorded at least ten times. The J gene is TRBJ2-3, the V gene TRBV12-5; D gene uncertain. V was pared by 2 bases and J by 5 bases, with 11 bases between. Germline CDR1 is LGHNT and CDR2 is FRNRAP. This CDR3 region has 14 residues. The CDR3 DNA is TGTGCTAGTGGTTTGACCTCAAGAGAAGATACGCAGTATTTT. It codes for CASGLTSREDTQYF.

This clonotype was found many times. This chain links TRBV12-3 or TRBV12-4 with TRBJ2-4; D assignment may be TRBD1 or TRBD2 (5 bases each). This CDR3 spans 14 amino acids. Trimming removed 6 bases at V and 7 bases at J, with 16 bases between. The CDR3 DNA reads as TGTGCCAGCAGCCCCCGGACCGGGGCGAACATTCAGTACTTC. This codes for CASSPRTGANIQYF.

Concerning this clonotype itself: An end of the junction differs from the germline gene, which may be a read error. CDR3 loop: CASSVPRLPTYNEKFF. CDR3 coding DNA: TGTGCCAGCAGCGTCCCGCGACTACCTACTTACAATGAGAAGTTCTTC. V is TRBV5-4 and J is TRBJ2-1, with a tentative D call TRBD2 (5 bases). Per germline, CDR1 SGHNT and CDR2 YYREEE (reference sequence). This CDR3 is 16 amino acids long.

This clonotype was seen repeatedly, ten times or more. The chain couples TRBV7-2 to TRBJ1-5; D gene unclear. V lost 3 bases to trimming and J lost 0 bases, with 18 bases between them. Looked up from germline, CDR1 is SGHTA and CDR2 is FQGNSA. This CDR3 has 18 amino acids. The CDR3 loop reads CASSFGVRQAHSNQPQHF. The CDR3 DNA reads as TGTGCCAGCAGCTTTGGGGTTCGGCAGGCCCATAGCAATCAGCCCCAGCATTTT.

This clonotype was seen ten or more times. This chain joins TRBV14 and TRBJ2-3, with 7 bases lining up with TRBD1. The V gene end was trimmed by 4 bases and the J gene end by 2 bases; junction bases not matched to a gene: 6. CDR1 SGHDN and CDR2 FVKESK come from the germline V gene. The CDR3 runs 15 residues. The CDR3 coding sequence is TGTGCCAGCAGCCCCTTCACAGGGGTCACAGATACGCAGTATTTT. Amino acids: CASSPFTGVTDTQYF.

This clonotype was seen only a few times. The J gene is TRBJ2-7, the V gene TRBV19; D is perhaps TRBD2 (5 bases). Per the germline V gene, CDR1 is LNHDA and CDR2 is SQIVND (reference sequence). This CDR3 region has 14 residues. The germline V and J ends were trimmed by 5 bases and 1 base, with 12 bases remaining between them. In DNA, the CDR3 is TGTGCCAGTAGTCGGACTGACGATTCCTACGAGCAGTACTTC. Protein: CASSRTDDSYEQYF.

This clonotype was recorded many times. This chain uses TRBV7-6 with TRBJ2-7; 7 nucleotides match TRBD2. Germline CDR1 reads SGHVS; CDR2 reads FNYEAQ. The CDR3 sequence is 13 residues long. The V gene end was trimmed by 6 bases and the J gene end by 4 bases; junction bases not matched to a gene: 6. DNA for the CDR3: TGTGCCAGCAGTCGGGGGGAAGATTACGAGCAGTACTTC. Translating it yields CASSRGEDYEQYF.

This clonotype has a count of ten or more. The chain joins TRBV24-1 to TRBJ2-7; no clear D gene. Germline V lookup: CDR1 KGHDR, CDR2 SFDVKD. The CDR3 runs 15 residues. V shed 5 bases and J shed 6 bases, with 19 bases lying between them. The CDR3 bases are TGTGCCACCAGTGGAGCCGGGCCAGACTTGGGCGAGCAGTACTTC. This sequence encodes CATSGAGPDLGEQYF.

The chain is built from TRBV9 and TRBJ1-4; possibly TRBD1 for D (5 bases). The CDR3 totals 16 residues. V lost 0 bases, J lost 8 bases, and 17 bases lay in between. CDR1 SGDLS and CDR2 YYNGEE come from the germline V gene. The CDR3 is CASSVATGQGAEKLFF. The CDR3 DNA reads TGTGCCAGCAGCGTAGCTACGGGCCAGGGTGCGGAAAAACTGTTTTTT.

This clonotype showed up many times. CDR3 sequence: CASSPRLAGDRDIQYF. CDR3 sequence (DNA): TGCGCCAGCAGCCCCAGGCTAGCGGGAGACCGGGACATTCAGTACTTC. The V call is TRBV5-1, the J call TRBJ2-4; 10 bases line up with TRBD2. There are 16 residues in the CDR3. The ends lost 4 bases at V and 8 bases at J; junction bases unmatched: 12. Germline V gene sequence: CDR1 SGHRS, CDR2 YFSETQ.

This clonotype was counted many times. J is TRBJ1-1 and V is TRBV3-1; a possible D gene is TRBD1 (6 bases). This CDR3 spans 14 amino acids. V was trimmed by 1 base and J by 8 bases, leaving 14 bases between them. CDR1 is LGHDT and CDR2 is YNNKEL in the germline V gene (reference sequence). CDR3 in DNA: TGTGCCAGCAGCCAAGGGGGCAGGGGCGGAGAAGCTTTCTTT. Encoded protein: CASSQGGRGGEAFF.

This clonotype was recorded a few times. V gene TRBV28 combines with J gene TRBJ2-3, with TRBD2 matching 16 bases. CDR1 and CDR2 from the germline V gene are MDHEN and SYDVKM. The CDR3 consists of 20 residues. The V gene end was trimmed by 8 bases and the J gene end by 3 bases; junction bases not matched to a gene: 17. For the CDR3, the DNA is TGTGCCAGCTTGACAGCCCCGGGACTAGCGGGAGGGCCTGGAACAGATACGCAGTATTTT. Translating it yields CASLTAPGLAGGPGTDTQYF.

This clonotype has a count of ten or more. The J gene is TRBJ2-2, the V gene TRBV2; D uncertain. The germline V gene has CDR1 SNHLY and CDR2 FYNNEI. CDR3 length: 13 residues. V was shortened by 6 bases and J by 2 bases, with 7 bases between the two germline ends. CDR3 residues: CASSVDNTGELFF. DNA of the CDR3: TGTGCCAGCAGCGTCGATAACACCGGGGAGCTGTTTTTT.

This clonotype was recorded many times. V and J are TRBV7-3 and TRBJ1-6, with unresolved D. V was cut by 0 bases and J by 9 bases, with 15 bases left in between. Per germline, CDR1 SGHTA and CDR2 FQGTGA. The CDR3 has 16 residues. CDR3 sequence reads: CASSLTTAMSGSPLHF. Here the CDR3 DNA reads TGTGCCAGCAGCTTAACGACTGCGATGTCAGGTTCACCCCTCCACTTT.

V usage is TRBV27 and J usage is TRBJ2-7; TRBD2 aligns across 7 bases. CDR3 length: 13 amino acids. CDR1 and CDR2 (germline): MNHEY, SMNVEV (reference sequence). The junction had 7 bases not matched to a gene; V was cut back by 6 bases and J by 5 bases. As DNA, the CDR3 is TGTGCCAGCAGAACGGGAGGTGTAAACGAGCAGTACTTC. It yields the protein CASRTGGVNEQYF.

The chain combines TRBV12-5 with TRBJ2-1; TRBD2 aligns across 11 bases. Germline V lookup: CDR1 LGHNT, CDR2 FRNRAP. CDR3 length: 18 amino acids. With V trimmed by 1 base and J by 0 bases, 5 bases remained unmatched. CDR3 region: CASGLGLAGRSSYNEQFF. CDR3 nucleotide sequence: TGTGCTAGTGGTTTGGGACTAGCGGGACGTAGCTCCTACAATGAGCAGTTCTTC.

A remark on this clonotype: A read error may produce the germline difference seen at one junction end. CDR3 coding DNA: TGTGCCGGCAGGTTACCCGGGACAGGTGATAAACGCACTGAAGCTTTCTTT. Residues: CAGRLPGTGDKRTEAFF. This chain joins TRBV6-5 and TRBJ1-1, with 8 bases aligning to TRBD1. The CDR3 is 17 residues long. Germline assignment: CDR1 MNHEY and CDR2 SVGAGI.

This clonotype was seen ten or more times. The chain has TRBV28 and TRBJ1-1; D gene ambiguous. In germline, CDR1 is MDHEN, CDR2 SYDVKM. The CDR3 consists of 12 residues. V lost 3 bases, J lost 4 bases, and 6 bases lay in between. CDR3 sequence: CASSFPGTEAFF. DNA for the CDR3: TGTGCCAGCAGTTTTCCCGGCACTGAAGCTTTCTTT. Combining the CDR3 with reference TRBV28 and TRBJ1-1 gives the whole variable domain DVKVTQSSRYLVKRTGEKVFLECVQDMDHENMFWYRQDPGLGLRLIYFSYDVKMKEKGDIPEGYSVSREKKERFSLILESASTNQTSMYLCASSFPGTEAFFGQGTRLTVV.

This clonotype was found many times. The V call is TRBV3-1, the J call TRBJ2-1; TRBD2 aligns across 10 bases. The junction had 5 bases not matched to a gene; V was cut back by 4 bases and J by 8 bases. The CDR3 consists of 14 residues. The V gene's germline CDR1 is LGHDT and CDR2 YNNKEL (reference sequence). This CDR3 reads CASSPSGSLDEQFF. As DNA, the CDR3 is TGTGCCAGCAGCCCTAGCGGGAGTCTGGATGAGCAGTTCTTC.

The chain couples TRBV20-1 to TRBJ2-3; TRBD2 matches 8 bases. J gave up 6 bases and V 6 bases, and 2 bases lay outside the gene matches. The germline CDR1 and CDR2 sequences are DFQATT and SNEGSKA (reference sequence). The CDR3 runs to 11 residues. In DNA form, the CDR3 reads TGCAGTGCCGGGGGGGGGGATACGCAGTATTTT. Amino acid sequence: CSAGGGDTQYF.

This clonotype showed up many times. V gene TRBV18 combines with J gene TRBJ2-3; D uncertain. V was pared by 5 bases and J by 2 bases, with 8 bases between. From germline, CDR1 is KGHSH and CDR2 LQKENI. The CDR3 contains 13 residues. This chain's CDR3 is CASSTTYTDTQYF. The CDR3 nucleotides read TGTGCCAGCTCAACCACTTACACAGATACGCAGTATTTT.